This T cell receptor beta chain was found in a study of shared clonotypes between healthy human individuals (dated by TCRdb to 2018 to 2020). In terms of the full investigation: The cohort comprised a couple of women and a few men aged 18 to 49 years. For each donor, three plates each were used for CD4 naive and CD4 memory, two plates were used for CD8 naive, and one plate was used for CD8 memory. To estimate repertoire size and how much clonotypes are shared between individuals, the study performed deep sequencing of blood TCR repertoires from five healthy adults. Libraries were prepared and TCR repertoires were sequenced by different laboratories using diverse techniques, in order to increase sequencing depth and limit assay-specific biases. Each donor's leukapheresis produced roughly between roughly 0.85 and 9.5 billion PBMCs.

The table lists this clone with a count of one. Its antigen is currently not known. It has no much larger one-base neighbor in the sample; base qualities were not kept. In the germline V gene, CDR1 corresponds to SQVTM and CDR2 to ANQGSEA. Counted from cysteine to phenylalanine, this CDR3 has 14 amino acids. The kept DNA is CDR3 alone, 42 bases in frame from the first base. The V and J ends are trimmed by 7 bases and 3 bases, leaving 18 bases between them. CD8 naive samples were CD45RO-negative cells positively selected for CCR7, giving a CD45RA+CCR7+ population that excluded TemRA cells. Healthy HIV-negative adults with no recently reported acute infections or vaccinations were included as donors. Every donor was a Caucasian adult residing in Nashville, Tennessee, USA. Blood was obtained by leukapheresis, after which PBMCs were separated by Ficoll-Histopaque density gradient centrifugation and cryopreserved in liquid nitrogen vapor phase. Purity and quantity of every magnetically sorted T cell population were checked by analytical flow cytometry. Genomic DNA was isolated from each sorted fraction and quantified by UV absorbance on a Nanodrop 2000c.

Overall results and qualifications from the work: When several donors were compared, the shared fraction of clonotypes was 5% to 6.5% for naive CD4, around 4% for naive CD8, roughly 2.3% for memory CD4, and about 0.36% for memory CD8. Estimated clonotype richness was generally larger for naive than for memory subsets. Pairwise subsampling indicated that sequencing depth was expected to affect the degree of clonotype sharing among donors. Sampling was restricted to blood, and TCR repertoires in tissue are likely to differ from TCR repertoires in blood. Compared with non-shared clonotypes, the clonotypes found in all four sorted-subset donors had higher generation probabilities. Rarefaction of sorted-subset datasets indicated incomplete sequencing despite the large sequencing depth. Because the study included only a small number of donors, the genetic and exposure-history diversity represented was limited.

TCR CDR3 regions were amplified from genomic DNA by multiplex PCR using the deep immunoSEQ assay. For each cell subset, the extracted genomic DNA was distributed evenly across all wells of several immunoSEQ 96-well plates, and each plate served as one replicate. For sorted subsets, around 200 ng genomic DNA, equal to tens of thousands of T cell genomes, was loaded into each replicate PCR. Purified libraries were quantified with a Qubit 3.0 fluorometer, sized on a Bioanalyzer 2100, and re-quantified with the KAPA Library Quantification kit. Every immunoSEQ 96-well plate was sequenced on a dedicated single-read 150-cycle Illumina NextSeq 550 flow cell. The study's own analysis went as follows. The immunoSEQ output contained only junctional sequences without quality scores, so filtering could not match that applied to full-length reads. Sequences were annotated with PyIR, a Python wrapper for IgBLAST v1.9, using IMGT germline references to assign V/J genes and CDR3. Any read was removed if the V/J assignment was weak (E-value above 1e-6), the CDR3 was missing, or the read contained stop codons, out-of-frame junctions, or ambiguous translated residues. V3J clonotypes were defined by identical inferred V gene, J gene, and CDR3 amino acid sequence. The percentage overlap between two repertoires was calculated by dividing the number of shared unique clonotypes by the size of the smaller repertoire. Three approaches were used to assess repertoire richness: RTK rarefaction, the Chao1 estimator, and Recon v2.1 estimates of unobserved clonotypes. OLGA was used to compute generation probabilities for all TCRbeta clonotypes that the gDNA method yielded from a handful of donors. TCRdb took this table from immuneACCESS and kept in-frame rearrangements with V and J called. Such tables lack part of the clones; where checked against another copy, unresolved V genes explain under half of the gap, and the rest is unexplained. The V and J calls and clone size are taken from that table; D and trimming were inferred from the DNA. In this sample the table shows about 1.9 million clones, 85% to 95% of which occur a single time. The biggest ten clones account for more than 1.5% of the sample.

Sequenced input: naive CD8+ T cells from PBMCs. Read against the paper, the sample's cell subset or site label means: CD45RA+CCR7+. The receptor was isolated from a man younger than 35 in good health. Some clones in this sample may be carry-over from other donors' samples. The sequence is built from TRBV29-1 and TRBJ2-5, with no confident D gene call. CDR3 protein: CSAATLGWEETQYF. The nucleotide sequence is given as TGCAGCGCCGCTACCCTTGGGTGGGAAGAGACCCAGTACTTC.